This passage covers 22 T cell receptor beta chains from one sample sequenced in a study of metastatic and nonmetastatic thyroid tumors (dated by TCRdb to about 2020). Library creation used PCR. The instrument was an Illumina HiSeq 4000. TCRdb passed the public sequencing reads through fastp at Q25 and MiXCR, retaining productive beta sequences. Within this sample are around 13,000 clones, with about 25% of them counted one time only. Under 9.5% of the sample is held by the ten biggest clonotypes. No treatment had been received by any patient before thyroid surgery. Sequenced sample: blood. These receptor sequences come from a female donor with papillary thyroid cancer or a benign thyroid nodule (not recorded which). Some clones in this sample may be carry-over from other donors' samples.

V gene TRBV12-3 or TRBV12-4 combines with J gene TRBJ2-5, with a tentative D call TRBD2 (6 bases). The CDR3 consists of 14 residues. Between the trimmed V and J ends, which lost 0 bases and 1 base, there was a span of 6 bases. The CDR3 sequence: CASSLAGGQETQYF. The CDR3, as DNA: TGTGCCAGCAGTTTAGCGGGAGGCCAAGAGACCCAGTACTTC.

The chain is built from TRBV12-3 or TRBV12-4 and TRBJ2-1, with 8 nucleotides matching TRBD2. CDR3 length: 15 residues. The V segment lost 8 bases and the J segment 10 bases; nucleotides outside the gene matches: 16. CDR3 amino acids: CASDSTGGGPEEQFF. CDR3 coding DNA: TGTGCCAGCGATTCCACCGGCGGGGGGCCCGAGGAGCAGTTCTTC.

This clone is termed medium-sized. This rearrangement joins TRBV25-1 to TRBJ1-5; D is uncertain. V lost 3 bases, J lost 6 bases, and 9 bases lay in between. Germline V gene data show CDR1 as MGHDK and CDR2 as SYGVNS. This CDR3 is 13 amino acids long. The CDR3 spells CASSERSFQPQHF. DNA of the CDR3: TGTGCCAGCAGTGAGCGATCCTTTCAGCCCCAGCATTTT.

This clone was observed at least ten times. This rearrangement joins TRBV4-2 to TRBJ1-6; D is unresolved. CDR1 and CDR2 (germline): LGHNA, YNFKEQ. Trimming shortened V by 2 bases and J by 0 bases, and 8 bases separated the two germline ends. The CDR3 is made up of 16 amino acids. CDR3: CASSQLQSSYNSPLHF. CDR3 sequence (DNA): TGTGCCAGCAGCCAATTGCAGAGCTCCTATAATTCACCCCTCCACTTT.

This clone was found many times. The chain employs TRBV9 and TRBJ2-5, with 8 bases identical to TRBD2. The length of the CDR3 is 14 residues. V lost 0 bases to trimming and J lost 5 bases; unmatched junction nucleotides: 3. Germline CDR1 is SGDLS and CDR2 is YYNGEE. CDR3 loop: CASSVGIAGETQYF. The CDR3, as DNA: TGTGCCAGCAGCGTAGGGATAGCGGGGGAGACCCAGTACTTC.

By frequency in the sample, this clone is medium-sized. This rearrangement joins TRBV19 to TRBJ1-2; D is possibly TRBD1 (5 bases). Per germline, CDR1 LNHDA and CDR2 SQIVND (reference sequence). Trimming pared 6 bases from V and 7 bases from J, leaving 15 bases between. The CDR3 is 13 amino acids. The chain's CDR3 is CASRWRGMGGYTF. CDR3 bases: TGTGCCAGTAGATGGAGGGGTATGGGTGGCTACACCTTC.

Ten or more counts support this clone. This CDR3 reads CASSVGVTEAFF. The CDR3 region has the DNA TGTGCCAGCAGCGTAGGAGTCACTGAAGCTTTCTTT. This rearrangement joins TRBV9 to TRBJ1-1; no firm D call. Trimming pared 0 bases from V and 4 bases from J, leaving 4 bases between. The length of the CDR3 is 12 residues. Germline CDR1 SGDLS, CDR2 YYNGEE.

This clone was counted at least ten times. The chain is built from TRBV20-1 and TRBJ1-1; TRBD1 matches at 8 bases. The ends lost 6 bases at V and 1 base at J; junction bases unmatched: 1. This CDR3 is built from 12 residues. Germline V CDR1 and CDR2: DFQATT, SNEGSKA (reference sequence). CDR3 in DNA: TGCAGTGCAGACAGGGGGAACACTGAAGCTTTCTTT. It specifies CSADRGNTEAFF.

The V gene is TRBV30, the J gene TRBJ2-5, with unresolved D. Germline V CDR1 and CDR2: GTSNPN, SVGIG (reference sequence). Between the trimmed V and J ends, which lost 2 bases and 2 bases, there was a span of 9 bases. The length of the CDR3 is 13 residues. The CDR3 sequence: CAWSFRLQETQYF. DNA of the CDR3: TGTGCCTGGAGTTTCAGGCTTCAAGAGACCCAGTACTTC. Together with reference TRBV30 and TRBJ2-5, the CDR3 gives the full variable domain: SQTIHQWPATLVQPVGSPLSLECTVEGTSNPNLYWYRQAAGRGLQLLFYSVGIGQISSEVPQNLSASRPQDRQFILSSKKLLLSDSGFYLCAWSFRLQETQYFGPGTRLLVL.

This clone is labeled as medium-sized. The chain couples TRBV6-2 or TRBV6-3 to TRBJ2-3; D unclear. Trimming left V 6 bases short and J 2 bases short, with 3 bases between. There are 11 residues in the CDR3. Per the germline V gene, CDR1 is MNHEY and CDR2 is SVGEGT. Here the CDR3 reads CASSNTDTQYF. The CDR3 DNA sequence: TGTGCCAGCAGCAACACAGATACGCAGTATTTT.

This clone was detected ten times or more. This rearrangement joins TRBV18 to TRBJ1-6; TRBD1 aligns across 7 bases. CDR1 is KGHSH and CDR2 is LQKENI in the germline V gene. The trim removed 3 bases at V and 8 bases at J, leaving 4 bases unmatched. There are 14 residues in the CDR3. The CDR3 loop reads CASSPRGLDSPLHF. Here the CDR3 DNA reads TGTGCCAGCTCACCGAGGGGGCTCGATTCACCCCTCCACTTT.

At least ten counts were recorded for this clone. The chain combines TRBV20-1 with TRBJ2-5; a possible D gene is TRBD2 (6 bases). CDR3 length equals 17 residues. The germline V gene encodes CDR1 DFQATT and CDR2 SNEGSKA (reference sequence). The ends were cut back, 1 base at V and 3 bases at J, with 21 bases in the middle. The DNA of the CDR3 is TGCAGTGCTAGAGCCCTTATCCGGGAGAAACATAAAGAGACCCAGTACTTC. This sequence encodes CSARALIREKHKETQYF.

Regarding this clone: A much larger clone lies a single base off, so this may be a read error. This chain uses TRBV5-4 with TRBJ2-1, with TRBD2 identical over 10 bases. This CDR3 comprises 14 residues. Germline V gives CDR1 SGHNT, CDR2 YYREEE (reference sequence). CDR3: CATPSGGGDNEQFF. The CDR3 coding sequence is TGTGCGACCCCGAGCGGGGGGGGCGACAATGAGCAGTTCTTC.

This clone counts as medium-sized. The chain uses TRBV20-1 and TRBJ2-7; D unclear. The germline CDR1 and CDR2 sequences are DFQATT and SNEGSKA (reference sequence). V was pared by 6 bases and J by 6 bases, with 12 bases between. The CDR3 consists of 11 residues. CDR3 region: CSALQLSEQYF. The CDR3 region has the DNA TGCAGTGCGTTACAGCTGTCCGAGCAGTACTTC.

The chain employs TRBV7-8 and TRBJ2-2; 10 nucleotides align to TRBD2. V was pared by 5 bases and J by 11 bases, with 11 bases of the junction left unmatched. The V gene's germline CDR1 is SGHVS and CDR2 FQNEAQ. CDR3 length: 15 residues. CDR3 nucleotide sequence: TGTGCCAGCAGCGGGAGTACTAGCGGGATCCGTGAGCTGTTTTTT. Its translation: CASSGSTSGIRELFF.

At least ten counts were recorded for this clone. The sample contains more than one DNA sequence encoding this CDR3. The rearrangement joins TRBV28 to TRBJ2-5; possibly TRBD1 for D (5 bases). Deletions cut 4 bases from V and 3 bases from J, with 12 bases between. The CDR3 length is 14 residues. Germline CDR1 reads MDHEN; CDR2 reads SYDVKM. The CDR3 nucleotides read TGTGCCAGCAGTTCCCGTAAAGGGGAAGAGACCCAGTACTTC. As protein: CASSSRKGEETQYF.

About this clone: Its ends do not fully match the called genes, so a read error is possible. The chain's CDR3 is CASSLSAGAVANVLTF. The CDR3 region has the DNA TGTGCCAGCAGCTTATCGGCGGGGGCTGTGGCCAACGTCCTTACTTTC. This chain uses TRBV7-3 with TRBJ2-6; D perhaps matches TRBD2 (7 bases). This CDR3 region has 16 residues. The germline CDR1 and CDR2 sequences are SGHTA and FQGTGA.

In this sample, this clone turned up a few times. The rearrangement uses TRBV6-1 and TRBJ2-7; TRBD2 matches 9 bases. The trim removed 1 base at V and 2 bases at J, leaving 6 bases unmatched. CDR1 MNHNS and CDR2 SASEGT come from the germline V gene. The CDR3 is made up of 16 amino acids. CDR3 loop: CASSEGLAAATYEQYF. The DNA for the CDR3 is TGTGCCAGCAGTGAAGGACTAGCGGCGGCAACCTACGAGCAGTACTTC.

This clone has at least ten counts. The chain couples TRBV6-1 to TRBJ2-5; 12 bases align to TRBD2. Trimming took 4 bases from V and 5 from J; bases not matched to a gene: 14. Germline V gene lookup returns CDR1 MNHNS and CDR2 SASEGT. The CDR3 sequence is 18 residues long. This CDR3 is CASSASSGGAPLKETQYF. CDR3 nucleotide sequence: TGTGCCAGCAGTGCTTCTAGCGGGGGGGCCCCATTGAAGGAGACCCAGTACTTC.

In this sample, this clone is medium-sized. This specimen includes other DNA sequences encoding the same CDR3. This chain uses TRBV12-3 or TRBV12-4 with TRBJ1-1, with a possible D match to TRBD1 (5 bases). The V end was cut by 5 bases, the J end by 1 base, with 14 bases between. The CDR3 is 15 residues long. The CDR3 nucleotides are TGTGCCAGCAGTCCGGCCGGGACTTCGAACACTGAAGCTTTCTTT. As protein: CASSPAGTSNTEAFF.

This clone has ten or more counts. This chain uses TRBV20-1 with TRBJ2-3, with 8 bases matching TRBD2. The germline V gene has CDR1 DFQATT and CDR2 SNEGSKA (reference sequence). The CDR3 spans 13 residues. The J segment lost 6 bases and the V segment lost 6 bases, leaving 8 bases of the junction unmatched. The CDR3 reads CSASGSNGDTQYF. The CDR3 DNA follows: TGCAGTGCGAGCGGGAGTAATGGGGATACGCAGTATTTT.

The table lists this clone with many counts. V is TRBV7-3 and J is TRBJ2-1; 9 nucleotides line up with TRBD2. Per the germline V gene, CDR1 is SGHTA and CDR2 is FQGTGA. The CDR3 is 16 amino acids. V lost 1 base, J lost 2 bases, and 3 bases stayed unmatched. CDR3: CASSLIGGGAYNEQFF. For the CDR3, the DNA is TGTGCCAGCAGCTTAATTGGCGGGGGGGCCTACAATGAGCAGTTCTTC. The full variable domain, completed using reference TRBV7-3 and TRBJ2-1, is GAGVSQTPSNKVTEKGKYVELRCDPISGHTALYWYRQSLGQGPEFLIYFQGTGAADDSGLPNDRFFAVRPEGSVSTLKIQRTERGDSAVYLCASSLIGGGAYNEQFFGPGTRLTVL.